What follows describes a single TCR beta chain. The sample is drawn from a study of shared T cell receptors in the human thymus. Some clones are missing from TCRdb's copy, which holds only in-frame ones; the method was immunoSEQ multiplex PCR. This table holds 630,000 or so clones, about 89% found once. The CDR3 sequence is 16 residues long. V gave up 0 bases and J gave up 7 bases, with 16 bases separating them. Germline-derived CDR1 and CDR2 are MNHEY and SVGAGI. These records were also assigned to another study, of human thymus T cells. As that study records: It was healthy Finnish infants having corrective surgery for congenital heart defects who were the donors. During corrective heart surgery, resections were taken, and the thymus tissue came from them. What appeared biased in thymic and blood repertoires was the usage of V and J genes. Related research reported highly overlapping thymic repertoires among unrelated individuals.

The source is a boy under three years old with a congenital heart defect. Sequences were obtained from thymocytes. The V call is TRBV6-5, the J call TRBJ2-1; possible D gene TRBD2, 6 bases. The CDR3 reads CASSYSRPNGGNEQFF. In nucleotides, the CDR3 is TGTGCCAGCAGTTACTCAAGGCCCAACGGAGGGAATGAGCAGTTCTTC.